These 23 T cell receptor beta chains were sequenced from one sample in a study of shared clonotypes between healthy human individuals. Profiled with immunoSEQ multiplex PCR; TCRdb holds only in-frame clones, not every one. The profile covers around 990,000 clones, with approximately 75% appearing a single time and roughly 0.83% taken by the ten largest. The source material was memory CD4+ T cells from PBMCs. Documented subset: CD45RA-negative fraction. Source of these receptors: a man aged 18 to 30 in good health. Some clones in this sample may be carry-over from other donors' samples.

This sequence joins TRBV7-3 and TRBJ2-3; tentatively, D is TRBD1 (6 bases). V was cut by 5 bases and J by 9 bases, with 15 bases left in between. The length of the CDR3 is 13 residues. The germline gives CDR1 SGHTA, CDR2 FQGTGA. The CDR3 region is CASSPSPQGTQYF. The CDR3 nucleotides read TGTGCCAGCAGCCCCTCCCCTCAGGGGACGCAGTATTTT.

The rearrangement links TRBV18 to TRBJ2-3; no clear D gene. The CDR3 has 15 amino acids. Germline loops: CDR1 KGHSH, CDR2 LQKENI. V was shortened by 3 bases and J by 8 bases, with 18 bases between the two germline ends. The CDR3 coding sequence is TGTGCCAGCTCACCCCAAAGGGCCAATGAAGGTACGCAGTATTTT. Protein sequence: CASSPQRANEGTQYF.

This clone was counted a few times. The V call is TRBV5-1, the J call TRBJ2-2; D is unresolved. The CDR3 extends over 13 amino acids. Germline loops: CDR1 SGHRS, CDR2 YFSETQ. Trimming cost V 1 base and J 5 bases, with 6 bases left between them. The CDR3 DNA reads TGCGCCAGCAGCTTGAGCAGGACCGGGGAGCTGTTTTTT. Its protein product is CASSLSRTGELFF.

This clone showed up many times. The sample carries other DNA sequences with the same CDR3. The V call is TRBV29-1, the J call TRBJ1-1; D might be TRBD1 (5 bases). The CDR3 extends over 12 amino acids. The germline V gene has CDR1 SQVTM and CDR2 ANQGSEA. The V and J ends lost 6 bases and 2 bases respectively, with 10 bases between them. The CDR3 DNA reads as TGCAGCGTCGGTGACAGTAACACTGAAGCTTTCTTT. This sequence encodes CSVGDSNTEAFF.

This clone was seen only a few times. This chain uses TRBV7-6 with TRBJ2-7, with 8 bases that match TRBD2. J lost 1 base, V lost 5 bases, and 10 bases had no gene match. This CDR3 region has 16 residues. Germline CDR1 SGHVS, CDR2 FNYEAQ. DNA for the CDR3: TGTGCCAGCAGCCCGGGACTAGTGGGTAGGTCCTACGAGCAGTACTTC. The encoded protein is CASSPGLVGRSYEQYF. The variable domain in full, with the rest retrieved from reference TRBV7-6 and TRBJ2-7, is GAGVSQSPRYKVTKRGQDVALRCDPISGHVSLYWYRQALGQGPEFLTYFNYEAQQDKSGLPNDRFSAERPEGSISTLTIQRTEQRDSAMYRCASSPGLVGRSYEQYFGPGTRLTVT.

This clone was seen only a few times. A far larger clone lies a single base away; this is likely a read error. CDR3 residues: CASSPDTDTQYF. In DNA, the CDR3 is TGTGCCAGCAGCCCAGACACAGATACGCAGTATTTT. V usage is TRBV9 and J usage is TRBJ2-3; no reliable D call. The CDR3 loop spans 12 amino acids. V lost 4 bases, J lost 2 bases, and 5 bases lay in between. The germline gives CDR1 SGDLS, CDR2 YYNGEE. Complete variable domain (other parts from reference TRBV9 and TRBJ2-3): DSGVTQTPKHLITATGQRVTLRCSPRSGDLSVYWYQQSLDQGLQFLIQYYNGEERAKGNILERFSAQQFPDLHSELNLSSLELGDSALYFCASSPDTDTQYFGPGTRLTVL.

The chain has TRBV2 and TRBJ2-7; D call uncertain. In germline, CDR1 is SNHLY, CDR2 FYNNEI. CDR3 length: 13 amino acids. Trimming pared 7 bases from V and 5 bases from J, leaving 15 bases between. This chain's CDR3 is CASNRALEDEQYF. The CDR3 region has the DNA TGTGCCAGCAATCGGGCCCTTGAGGACGAGCAGTACTTC.

The chain employs TRBV30 and TRBJ2-1, with 12 bases fitting TRBD2. The germline gives CDR1 GTSNPN, CDR2 SVGIG (reference sequence). Losses at the gene ends were 0 bases for V and 0 bases for J; bases not matched to a gene: 6. The CDR3 runs to 18 residues. The CDR3 sequence: CAWSVPGLAGISYNEQFF. Written as DNA, the CDR3 is TGTGCCTGGAGTGTACCTGGACTAGCGGGAATCTCCTACAATGAGCAGTTCTTC.

The gene calls are TRBV27 and TRBJ1-1; D gene uncertain. CDR3 size: 15 residues. Germline V CDR1 and CDR2: MNHEY, SMNVEV (reference sequence). The germline V and J ends were trimmed by 5 bases and 4 bases, with 17 bases remaining between them. The CDR3 here is CASSLSPIVGTEAFF. CDR3 sequence (DNA): TGTGCCAGCAGTCTCTCCCCGATCGTCGGCACTGAAGCTTTCTTT.

The genes are TRBV6-5 and TRBJ1-1; unclear D gene. The CDR3 runs 13 residues. The V gene's germline CDR1 is MNHEY and CDR2 SVGAGI. V was shortened by 5 bases and J by 7 bases, with 14 bases between the two germline ends. The CDR3 DNA follows: TGTGCCAGCAGTCGAAAATTTCTTGTTGAAGCTTTCTTT. Protein sequence: CASSRKFLVEAFF.

The chain carries TRBV30 and TRBJ1-1; D possibly corresponds to TRBD1 (5 bases). This CDR3 comprises 16 residues. Deletions cut 3 bases from V and 4 bases from J, with 21 bases between. The germline V gene has CDR1 GTSNPN and CDR2 SVGIG (reference sequence). CDR3 in amino acids: CAWSPLPGTLSTEAFF. The CDR3 region has the DNA TGTGCCTGGAGCCCACTCCCTGGGACGCTCAGCACTGAAGCTTTCTTT. Filled out from reference TRBV30 and TRBJ1-1, the complete variable domain reads SQTIHQWPATLVQPVGSPLSLECTVEGTSNPNLYWYRQAAGRGLQLLFYSVGIGQISSEVPQNLSASRPQDRQFILSSKKLLLSDSGFYLCAWSPLPGTLSTEAFFGQGTRLTVV.

The V call is TRBV28, the J call TRBJ2-5; no definite D call. The CDR3 contains 13 residues. The V and J ends lost 3 bases and 4 bases respectively, with 9 bases between them. Germline loops: CDR1 MDHEN, CDR2 SYDVKM. CDR3 in amino acids: CASSFQHLETQYF. The CDR3 nucleotides read TGTGCCAGCAGTTTCCAACACCTAGAGACCCAGTACTTC.

V and J are TRBV28 and TRBJ1-2; 8 bases fit TRBD1. This CDR3 spans 15 amino acids. Unmatched junction bases numbered 9, after V lost 4 bases and J lost 5 bases. Germline loops: CDR1 MDHEN, CDR2 SYDVKM. The CDR3 spells CASSSQDRVGYGYTF. The CDR3 coding sequence is TGTGCCAGCAGTTCCCAGGACAGGGTTGGGTATGGCTACACCTTC.

The CDR3 nucleotides are TGTGCCAGCAGCCCAGCCCGGTCTAGCGGGAGTTGGGATACGCAGTATTTT. It codes for CASSPARSSGSWDTQYF. This chain joins TRBV7-2 and TRBJ2-3, with 10 bases identical to TRBD2. CDR1 is SGHTA and CDR2 is FQGNSA in the germline V gene. CDR3 length equals 17 residues. The J segment lost 6 bases and the V segment lost 5 bases, leaving 14 bases of the junction unmatched.

The J gene is TRBJ2-5, the V gene TRBV6-1; D unclear. The CDR3 covers 12 residues. Germline V CDR1 and CDR2: MNHNS, SASEGT. Trimming pared 7 bases from V and 4 bases from J, leaving 10 bases between. This CDR3 reads CASNQYRETQYF. In nucleotides, the CDR3 is TGTGCCAGCAACCAGTACCGAGAGACCCAGTACTTC.

This rearrangement joins TRBV27 to TRBJ2-7; TRBD2 agrees at 10 bases. Germline CDR1 MNHEY, CDR2 SMNVEV (reference sequence). This CDR3 is built from 15 residues. Trimming removed 5 bases from V and 5 bases from J; junction bases left unmatched: 9. In DNA form, the CDR3 reads TGTGCCAGCAGTCGGGCTAGCGGGAGCAGAGACGAGCAGTACTTC. Protein product: CASSRASGSRDEQYF.

This rearrangement joins TRBV7-3 to TRBJ2-1, with D uncertain. Trimming took off 1 base at V and 2 bases at J, with 6 bases between the two ends. This CDR3 spans 14 amino acids. The V gene's germline CDR1 is SGHTA and CDR2 FQGTGA. The CDR3, as DNA: TGTGCCAGCAGCTTAAAACCCGCCTACAATGAGCAGTTCTTC. This gives the protein CASSLKPAYNEQFF.

This sequence joins TRBV29-1 and TRBJ2-2; D is unclear. Per the germline V gene, CDR1 is SQVTM and CDR2 is ANQGSEA. V lost 6 bases and J lost 3, with 11 bases in between. This CDR3 is built from 13 residues. CDR3 nucleotide sequence: TGCAGCGTAAGGGAAAGAGACACCGGGGAGCTGTTTTTT. Translation: CSVRERDTGELFF.

The chain couples TRBV5-1 to TRBJ1-1; 8 nucleotides match TRBD1. The junction had 10 bases not matched to a gene; V was cut back by 2 bases and J by 1 base. This CDR3 region has 17 residues. Germline V gene sequence: CDR1 SGHRS, CDR2 YFSETQ. CDR3 residues: CASSFLAGGGKNTEAFF. The CDR3 DNA reads TGCGCCAGCAGCTTTTTGGCAGGGGGCGGTAAGAACACTGAAGCTTTCTTT.

The rearrangement links TRBV5-1 to TRBJ1-5, with D maybe TRBD1 (6 bases). V was clipped by 4 bases and J by 6 bases, with 17 bases between them. The CDR3 is 15 residues long. CDR1 and CDR2 from the germline V gene are SGHRS and YFSETQ. The CDR3 loop is CASSATGGESQPQHF. In DNA form, the CDR3 reads TGCGCCAGCAGCGCGACGGGGGGCGAGAGTCAGCCCCAGCATTTT.

This clone was detected only a few times. J is TRBJ2-3 and V is TRBV7-2; 8 positions match TRBD2. In germline, CDR1 is SGHTA, CDR2 FQGNSA. This CDR3 region has 15 residues. V lost 5 bases and J lost 4; bases outside the gene matches: 8. In nucleotides, the CDR3 is TGTGCCAGCAGCGAAAGCGGGAGTTGGGCAGATACGCAGTATTTT. Encoded protein: CASSESGSWADTQYF. Based on the CDR3 plus reference TRBV7-2 and TRBJ2-3, the full variable domain is GAGVSQSPSNKVTEKGKDVELRCDPISGHTALYWYRQSLGQGLEFLIYFQGNSAPDKSGLPSDRFSAERTGGSVSTLTIQRTQQEDSAVYLCASSESGSWADTQYFGPGTRLTVL.

The chain is built from TRBV7-2 and TRBJ2-5, with 7 bases that match TRBD1. Germline V gene data show CDR1 as SGHTA and CDR2 as FQGNSA. V dropped 5 bases and J dropped 5; count of bases not matched to a gene: 11. The CDR3 has 15 residues. The chain's CDR3 is CASSLVTGSSETQYF. As DNA, the CDR3 is TGTGCCAGCAGCCTGGTGACAGGGAGTAGTGAGACCCAGTACTTC. Based on the CDR3 plus reference TRBV7-2 and TRBJ2-5, the full variable domain is GAGVSQSPSNKVTEKGKDVELRCDPISGHTALYWYRQSLGQGLEFLIYFQGNSAPDKSGLPSDRFSAERTGGSVSTLTIQRTQQEDSAVYLCASSLVTGSSETQYFGPGTRLLVL.

The genes are TRBV5-4 and TRBJ2-1, with TRBD1 matching over 8 bases. The CDR3 runs 15 residues. The V gene's germline CDR1 is SGHNT and CDR2 YYREEE (reference sequence). V lost 3 bases and J lost 4; bases outside the gene matches: 6. The CDR3 DNA reads TGTGCCAGCAGCTCCGACAGGGGCAGATACAATGAGCAGTTCTTC. This gives the protein CASSSDRGRYNEQFF. The complete variable domain, with remaining parts taken from reference TRBV5-4 and TRBJ2-1, reads ETGVTQSPTHLIKTRGQQVTLRCSSQSGHNTVSWYQQALGQGPQFIFQYYREEENGRGNFPPRFSGLQFPNYSSELNVNALELDDSALYLCASSSDRGRYNEQFFGPGTRLTVL.